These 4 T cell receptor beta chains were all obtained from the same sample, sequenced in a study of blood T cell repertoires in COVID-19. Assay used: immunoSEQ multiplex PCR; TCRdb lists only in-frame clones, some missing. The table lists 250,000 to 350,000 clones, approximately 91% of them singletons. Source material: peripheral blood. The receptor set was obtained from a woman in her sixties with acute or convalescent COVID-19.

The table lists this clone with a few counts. CDR3 nucleotides: TGTGCCAGCAGCTTAGGGCTAGAGGTTGAGCAGTTCTTC. This translates into CASSLGLEVEQFF. The gene calls are TRBV11-3 and TRBJ2-1; D is undetermined. The CDR3 runs 13 residues. CDR1 and CDR2 from the germline V gene are SGHNT and YENEEA. V gave up 1 base and J gave up 9 bases, with 10 bases separating them.

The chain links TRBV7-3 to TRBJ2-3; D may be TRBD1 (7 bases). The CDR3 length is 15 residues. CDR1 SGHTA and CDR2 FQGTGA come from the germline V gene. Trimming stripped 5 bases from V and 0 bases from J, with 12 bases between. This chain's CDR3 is CASSAQGTSTDTQYF. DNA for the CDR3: TGTGCCAGCAGCGCACAGGGGACTAGCACAGATACGCAGTATTTT. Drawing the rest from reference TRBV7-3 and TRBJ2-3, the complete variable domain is GAGVSQTPSNKVTEKGKYVELRCDPISGHTALYWYRQSLGQGPEFLIYFQGTGAADDSGLPNDRFFAVRPEGSVSTLKIQRTERGDSAVYLCASSAQGTSTDTQYFGPGTRLTVL.

CDR3 loop: CASRRVVAGDNEQFF. DNA for the CDR3: TGTGCCAGCAGGAGGGTGGTAGCGGGCGACAATGAGCAGTTCTTC. V gene TRBV6-5 combines with J gene TRBJ2-1; the match to TRBD2 covers 7 bases. The trim removed 6 bases at V and 5 bases at J, leaving 10 bases unmatched. The CDR3 sequence is 15 residues long. Germline CDR1 reads MNHEY; CDR2 reads SVGAGI.

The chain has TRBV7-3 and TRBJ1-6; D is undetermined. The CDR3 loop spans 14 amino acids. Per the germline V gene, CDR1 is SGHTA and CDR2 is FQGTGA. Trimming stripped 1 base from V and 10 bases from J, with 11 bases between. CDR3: CASSLNRSGSPLHF. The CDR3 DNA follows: TGTGCCAGCAGCTTAAATCGGTCGGGGTCACCCCTCCACTTT.